A selection of T cell receptor beta chains follows, all from one sample in a study of T-cell memory formation after mild COVID-19. Each CDR3 protein is one row after TCRdb ran MiXCR on the 5' RACE reads. This table holds 360,000 or so distinct CDR3 sequences, 25% to 30% found once. Sequenced material: PBMCs or a T cell subset sorted from them (not recorded which). The receptors were gathered from an adult woman who had mild COVID-19 (a few samples of this study predate the infection). Cell type and time point are not known. The CDR3 runs from the conserved cysteine through the conserved F or W.

v_gene	j_gene	len	CDR3aa
TRBV6-1	TRBJ1-6	14	CASSRTRNDSPLHF
TRBV11-2	TRBJ1-2	12	CASSPQGFVYTF
TRBV7-6	TRBJ1-3	16	CASSLTGRDSGNTIYF
TRBV7-6	TRBJ2-5	15	CASSLYAGNQETQYF
TRBV15	TRBJ1-1	13	CATSPISAPEAFF
TRBV6-5	TRBJ2-5	17	CASSYSWTGPRGETQYF
TRBV20-1	TRBJ2-7	14	CSARETAGLREQYF
TRBV20-1	TRBJ2-7	14	CSAREVGGHTGQYF
TRBV10-3	TRBJ2-1	17	CATTAGTSGSSYNEQFF
TRBV4-2	TRBJ2-3	16	CASSLRQGWRTDTQYF